This T cell receptor delta chain was obtained from a study of Vδ1+ human thymocytes. The sorted cells were CD3+ Vdelta1+ Vdelta2- thymocytes from alphabeta-depleted thymus. The CDR3 totals 15 residues. Trimming pared 3 bases from V and 4 bases from J, leaving 15 bases between. Germline CDR1 and CDR2: TSWWSYY and QGS. Only a few counts were recorded for this clone. Its antigen is not known. Findings of the study overall: Around 18% of thymic delta-chain sequences were Vdelta2, with few Vdelta3, unlike blood Vdelta1+ controls. In the thymus, TRG and TRD repertoires looked highly polyclonal with Gaussian CDR3 lengths.

The template was reverse-transcribed extracted RNA. CDR3 amplicons came from multiplex PCR with pooled V-gene forward and constant-region reverse primers. TCRdb reprocessed the multiplex PCR reads using CATT. The sample records fewer than 90,000 delta-chain clones, around 35% being singletons. The sample comprised Vdelta1+ gamma-delta thymocytes from the thymus. Regarding subset: FACS-sorted CD3+ TCRalphabeta- TCRVdelta1+ TCRVdelta2- thymocytes. The chain is built from TRDV1 and TRDJ1; D not resolved. The TCR sequence derives from a boy in the first two years of life who had congenital heart surgery. The CDR3 DNA is TGTGCTCTTGGGGAGACTGCTGAGAGATGCGATAAACTCATCTTT. It yields the protein CALGETAERCDKLIF.